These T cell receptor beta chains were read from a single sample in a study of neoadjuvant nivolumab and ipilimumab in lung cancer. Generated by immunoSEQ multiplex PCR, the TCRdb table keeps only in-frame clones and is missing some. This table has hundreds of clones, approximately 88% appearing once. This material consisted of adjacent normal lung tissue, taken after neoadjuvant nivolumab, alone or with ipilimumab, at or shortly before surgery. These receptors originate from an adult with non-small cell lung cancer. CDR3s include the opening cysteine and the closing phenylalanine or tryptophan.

CDR3aa: CASSLGVSVTSNQPQHF; j_gene: TRBJ1-5; v_gene: TRBV5-8
CDR3aa: CAAGDREYGYTF; j_gene: TRBJ1-2; v_gene: TRBV19
CDR3aa: CASSQDRSTANYGYTF; j_gene: TRBJ1-2; v_gene: TRBV4-3
CDR3aa: CASRVVQGGDTEAFF; j_gene: TRBJ1-1; v_gene: TRBV19
CDR3aa: CSAGGQLNTEAFF; j_gene: TRBJ1-1; v_gene: TRBV29-1
CDR3aa: CASSPRTAPNTEAFF; j_gene: TRBJ1-1; v_gene: TRBV7-8
CDR3aa: CASSPPASGSETQYF; j_gene: TRBJ2-5; v_gene: TRBV18
CDR3aa: CASSRRGANFFGYTF; j_gene: TRBJ1-2; v_gene: TRBV5-4
CDR3aa: CASSPWVRGAYEQYF; j_gene: TRBJ2-7; v_gene: TRBV7-2
CDR3aa: CASRYRGRRNTIYF; j_gene: TRBJ1-3; v_gene: TRBV10-1
CDR3aa: CASSLDGAAYEQYF; j_gene: TRBJ2-7; v_gene: TRBV7-2
CDR3aa: CASSGQGESGNTIYF; j_gene: TRBJ1-3; v_gene: TRBV19
CDR3aa: CASSSGGLAKNIQYF; j_gene: TRBJ2-4; v_gene: TRBV7-9
CDR3aa: CASRMQGSYNEQFF; j_gene: TRBJ2-1; v_gene: TRBV2
CDR3aa: CSARGQGNTEAFF; j_gene: TRBJ1-1; v_gene: TRBV29-1
CDR3aa: CASSLWGGSSTDTQYF; j_gene: TRBJ2-3; v_gene: TRBV6-5
CDR3aa: CASSSHLVDEQYF; j_gene: TRBJ2-7; v_gene: TRBV13
CDR3aa: CASSLVVGEGPGNEQFF; j_gene: TRBJ2-1; v_gene: TRBV11-2
CDR3aa: CASSAQGQYEQYF; j_gene: TRBJ2-7; v_gene: TRBV21-1
CDR3aa: CASSLSGANVLTF; j_gene: TRBJ2-6; v_gene: TRBV5-6
CDR3aa: CASSSRGLGNTIYF; j_gene: TRBJ1-3; v_gene: TRBV5-4
CDR3aa: CASGTANTGELFF; j_gene: TRBJ2-2; v_gene: TRBV6-6
CDR3aa: CASSQDGPLDTQYF; j_gene: TRBJ2-3; v_gene: TRBV7-2
CDR3aa: CASSPRGYGYTF; j_gene: TRBJ1-2; v_gene: TRBV27
CDR3aa: CASSLVKKDNTEAFF; j_gene: TRBJ1-1; v_gene: TRBV7-9
CDR3aa: CSAGTSAADTQYF; j_gene: TRBJ2-3; v_gene: TRBV29-1
CDR3aa: CASSESPGYEQYF; j_gene: TRBJ2-7; v_gene: TRBV10-1
CDR3aa: CASSPGTDSGNTIYF; j_gene: TRBJ1-3; v_gene: TRBV18
CDR3aa: CASSYFAYNEQFF; j_gene: TRBJ2-1; v_gene: TRBV6-5
CDR3aa: CASSSGLAGGDEQFF; j_gene: TRBJ2-1; v_gene: TRBV11-3
CDR3aa: CASSSRGTEQFF; j_gene: TRBJ2-1; v_gene: TRBV7-2
CDR3aa: CASSLEDRPGGNEQFF; j_gene: TRBJ2-1; v_gene: TRBV7-9
CDR3aa: CASRVDKGGSHF; j_gene: TRBJ1-5; v_gene: TRBV2
CDR3aa: CASSFITRWTGYAEAFF; j_gene: TRBJ1-1; v_gene: TRBV11-3
CDR3aa: CASGLVYDSSNQPQHF; j_gene: TRBJ1-5; v_gene: TRBV12-5
CDR3aa: CASSQDRGDFYGYTF; j_gene: TRBJ1-2; v_gene: TRBV4-1
CDR3aa: CASSASTAYYGYTF; j_gene: TRBJ1-2; v_gene: TRBV9
CDR3aa: CASSLGRIPYNEQFF; j_gene: TRBJ2-1; v_gene: TRBV7-2
CDR3aa: CASSFQNEWGYGYTF; j_gene: TRBJ1-2; v_gene: TRBV5-6
CDR3aa: CASSLNPNTGELFF; j_gene: TRBJ2-2; v_gene: TRBV7-9
CDR3aa: CAWTRGTDSYEQYF; j_gene: TRBJ2-7; v_gene: TRBV30
CDR3aa: CASSDTASSYNEQFF; j_gene: TRBJ2-1; v_gene: TRBV5-6